The T cell receptor beta chain under discussion was sequenced for a study of T-cell memory formation after mild COVID-19. Across the whole study: Most TCR clusters belonged to a single donor. Study conclusions and caveats: Contracting CD4+ clones were located mainly in CM and EM, and CD8+ clones in EMRA. Second-wave clones peaking on day 37 lacked confirmed SARS-CoV-2 specificity. Clones contracting across day 15 to 85 had a balanced CD4/CD8 profile; later expanding clones leaned CD4+.

This clonotype was detected once. The target antigen is unknown. The CDR3 length is 15 residues. The J segment lost 7 bases and the V segment lost 5 bases, leaving 13 bases of the junction unmatched. Germline loops: CDR1 MNHNY, CDR2 SVGAGI (reference sequence). TCRdb itself ran the 5' RACE reads through MiXCR, one entry per CDR3 protein. This table has 400,000 to 500,000 distinct CDR3 sequences, 24% appearing once. The source material was PBMCs or a T cell subset sorted from them (not recorded which). The TCR sequence derives from an adult woman who had mild COVID-19 (a few samples of this study predate the infection). Cell type and time point are not known. The chain is built from TRBV6-6 and TRBJ1-1; 7 bases are a match to TRBD1. The DNA for the CDR3 is TGTGCCAGCAGTACCGGGGACAGTGCAATCGGTGAAGCTTTCTTT. It specifies CASSTGDSAIGEAFF.